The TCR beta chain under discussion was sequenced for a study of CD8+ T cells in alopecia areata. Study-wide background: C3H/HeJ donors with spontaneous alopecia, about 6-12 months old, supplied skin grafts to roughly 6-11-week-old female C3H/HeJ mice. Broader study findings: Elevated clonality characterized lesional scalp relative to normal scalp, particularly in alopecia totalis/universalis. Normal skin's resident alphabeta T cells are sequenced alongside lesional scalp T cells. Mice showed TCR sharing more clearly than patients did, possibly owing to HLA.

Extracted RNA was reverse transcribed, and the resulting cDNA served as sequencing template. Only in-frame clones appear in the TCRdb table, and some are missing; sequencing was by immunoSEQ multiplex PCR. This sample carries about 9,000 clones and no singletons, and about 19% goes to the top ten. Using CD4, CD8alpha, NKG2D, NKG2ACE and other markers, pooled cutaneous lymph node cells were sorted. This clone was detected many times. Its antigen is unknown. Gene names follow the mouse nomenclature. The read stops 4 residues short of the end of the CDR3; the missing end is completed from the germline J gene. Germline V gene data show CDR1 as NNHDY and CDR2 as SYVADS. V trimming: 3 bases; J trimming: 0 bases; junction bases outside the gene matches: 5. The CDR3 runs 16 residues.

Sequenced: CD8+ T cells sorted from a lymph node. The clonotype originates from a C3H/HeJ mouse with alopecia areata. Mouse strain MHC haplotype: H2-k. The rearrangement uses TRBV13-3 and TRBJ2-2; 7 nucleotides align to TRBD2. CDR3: CASSGLGNPNTGQLYF. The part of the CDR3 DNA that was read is TGTGCCAGCAGTGGACTGGGAAATCCAAACACCGGG.